The 32 T cell receptor beta chains in this list originate from one sample, sequenced in a study of shared clonotypes between healthy human individuals. TCRdb's table, derived via immunoSEQ multiplex PCR, lists solely in-frame clones and lacks some. The table has nearly 2 million clones, about 95% seen once. Selected positively for CCR7 and CD45RO-negative, naive CD8 cells excluded terminally differentiated effector memory CD45RA+ cells. Input material: naive CD8+ T cells sorted from blood. The receptors stem from a man between 18 and 35 years old in good health.

The rearrangement links TRBV4-1 to TRBJ2-5, with a tentative D call TRBD2 (6 bases). Germline-derived CDR1 and CDR2 are MGHRA and YSYEKL. This CDR3 has 14 amino acids. V lost 3 bases, J lost 4 bases, and 12 bases lay in between. CDR3 in amino acids: CASSHLEEGETQYF. The CDR3 nucleotides are TGCGCCAGCAGCCACCTCGAGGAGGGAGAGACCCAGTACTTC.

The chain couples TRBV6-1 to TRBJ1-2; D not certain. Germline lookup yields CDR1 MNHNS and CDR2 SASEGT. Trimming took 1 base from V and 4 from J, leaving 13 bases between them. This CDR3 is built from 15 residues. The chain's CDR3 is CASSEGEQVGYGYTF. Here the CDR3 DNA reads TGTGCCAGCAGTGAAGGAGAGCAAGTCGGCTATGGCTACACCTTC.

The chain employs TRBV9 and TRBJ2-1, with 7 bases fitting TRBD2. This CDR3 has 15 amino acids. The germline gives CDR1 SGDLS, CDR2 YYNGEE. The ends lost 3 bases at V and 0 bases at J; junction bases unmatched: 3. The CDR3 region is CASSDRDYSYNEQFF. The CDR3 region has the DNA TGTGCCAGCAGCGACCGGGACTACTCCTACAATGAGCAGTTCTTC.

The J gene is TRBJ1-3, the V gene TRBV5-1; unclear D gene. V lost 2 bases, J lost 4 bases, and 19 bases lay in between. Germline values: CDR1 SGHRS, CDR2 YFSETQ. CDR3 size: 17 residues. The CDR3 is CASSLTRFELQGNTIYF. The CDR3 DNA is TGCGCCAGCAGCTTAACCAGATTCGAACTACAGGGAAACACCATATATTTT.

The chain combines TRBV4-1 with TRBJ1-4; D uncertain. The ends were cut back, 3 bases at V and 9 bases at J, with 11 bases in the middle. Germline loops: CDR1 MGHRA, CDR2 YSYEKL. The CDR3 runs 13 residues. The CDR3 is CASSQGIGQKLFF. In nucleotides, the CDR3 is TGCGCCAGCAGCCAGGGCATCGGACAAAAACTGTTTTTT.

The genes are TRBV6-5 and TRBJ2-7; the D gene is possibly TRBD1 (6 bases). Trimming stripped 0 bases from V and 1 base from J, with 10 bases between. CDR1 and CDR2 (germline): MNHEY, SVGAGI. The length of the CDR3 is 15 residues. The CDR3 DNA follows: TGTGCCAGCAGTTACTCGAAAGGACAGTCCTACGAGCAGTACTTC. Protein product: CASSYSKGQSYEQYF.

This sequence joins TRBV10-3 and TRBJ2-2; weak D call: TRBD1 (6 bases). V was clipped by 7 bases and J by 2 bases, with 8 bases between them. This CDR3 has 13 amino acids. Per the germline V gene, CDR1 is ENHRY and CDR2 is SYGVKD. Here the CDR3 DNA reads TGTGCCATCAAAGGGGGAAACACCGGGGAGCTGTTTTTT. The encoded protein is CAIKGGNTGELFF.

A few counts support this clone. The rearrangement links TRBV10-1 to TRBJ2-7; D unclear. Germline V lookup: CDR1 WNHNN, CDR2 SYGVQD (reference sequence). The CDR3 has 12 amino acids. V lost 0 bases, J lost 5 bases, and 5 bases lay in between. The CDR3 loop is CASSESSHEQYF. DNA for the CDR3: TGCGCCAGCAGTGAGTCGAGTCACGAGCAGTACTTC.

The rearrangement uses TRBV9 and TRBJ2-5; a weak D match, TRBD2 (6 bases). Germline CDR1 reads SGDLS; CDR2 reads YYNGEE. The CDR3 runs 14 residues. Deletions cut 4 bases from V and 2 bases from J, with 12 bases between. DNA of the CDR3: TGTGCCAGCAGCCCGGGGGAAAGTCAAGAGACCCAGTACTTC. It is translated as CASSPGESQETQYF.

The chain employs TRBV11-2 and TRBJ2-7, with D perhaps TRBD1 (5 bases). Germline values: CDR1 SGHAT, CDR2 FQNNGV. Trimming took 0 bases from V and 5 from J, leaving 17 bases between them. This CDR3 region has 16 residues. The CDR3: CASSLEFGQGPDEQYF. The CDR3 DNA reads TGTGCCAGCAGCTTAGAATTCGGCCAGGGCCCCGACGAGCAGTACTTC.

The V gene is TRBV7-9, the J gene TRBJ2-7; 9 bases agree with TRBD1. With V trimmed by 3 bases and J by 2 bases, 8 bases remained unmatched. CDR3 length equals 16 residues. CDR1 is SEHNR and CDR2 is FQNEAQ in the germline V gene (reference sequence). The chain's CDR3 is CASSFWTGDPTYEQYF. DNA for the CDR3: TGTGCCAGCAGCTTCTGGACAGGGGACCCCACCTACGAGCAGTACTTC.

The chain recombines TRBV6-4 with TRBJ2-7, with D tentatively TRBD1 (6 bases). CDR3 length: 12 residues. In germline, CDR1 is MRHNA, CDR2 SNTAGT. The V and J ends lost 6 bases and 4 bases respectively, with 10 bases between them. The CDR3 sequence: CASRLQGYEQYF. Written as DNA, the CDR3 is TGTGCCAGCAGGTTACAGGGTTACGAGCAGTACTTC.

The chain carries TRBV27 and TRBJ2-7, with D perhaps assigned TRBD1 or TRBD2 (7 bases each). The CDR3 covers 13 residues. The germline V gene encodes CDR1 MNHEY and CDR2 SMNVEV (reference sequence). The CDR3 is CAAGAGGSYEQYF. CDR3 nucleotides: TGTGCTGCGGGGGCAGGGGGGTCCTACGAGCAGTACTTC.

This chain links TRBV6-5 with TRBJ2-1, with D perhaps matching TRBD1 (7 bases). This CDR3 has 15 amino acids. The germline V gene has CDR1 MNHEY and CDR2 SVGAGI. With 5 bases removed from V and 12 bases from J, the gap between germline ends came to 23 bases. The CDR3 reads CASSPSLEGADRQFF. The CDR3 nucleotides read TGTGCCAGCAGTCCTTCCCTGGAGGGGGCTGATAGGCAGTTCTTC.

As regards this clone: Other DNA sequences in this sample translate to the same CDR3. The V and J genes are TRBV7-9 and TRBJ2-7; D is unclear. CDR3 length equals 13 residues. Germline loops: CDR1 SEHNR, CDR2 FQNEAQ (reference sequence). The V end lost 3 bases, the J end lost 2 bases, and 8 bases lay between the germline ends. The CDR3 protein is CASSLGETYEQYF. For the CDR3, the DNA is TGTGCCAGCAGCTTGGGCGAGACCTACGAGCAGTACTTC.

Note on this clone: Other DNA sequences in the same sample also yield this CDR3. The rearrangement uses TRBV6-1 and TRBJ2-1; D is undetermined. Germline CDR1 MNHNS, CDR2 SASEGT. Trimming removed 3 bases from V and 0 bases from J, with 0 bases in between. CDR3 length: 12 residues. The CDR3 sequence is CASSDSYNEQFF. The CDR3 bases are TGTGCCAGCAGTGACTCCTACAATGAGCAGTTCTTC.

The J gene is TRBJ2-3, the V gene TRBV9, with a tentative D call TRBD2 (6 bases). Germline CDR1 reads SGDLS; CDR2 reads YYNGEE. The V and J ends lost 3 bases and 0 bases respectively, with 11 bases between them. The CDR3 consists of 15 residues. The CDR3 sequence is CASSALAASTDTQYF. Written as DNA, the CDR3 is TGTGCCAGCAGCGCCTTAGCGGCTAGCACAGATACGCAGTATTTT.

V usage is TRBV10-2 and J usage is TRBJ1-4; D ambiguous. This CDR3 has 18 residues. Germline CDR1 reads WSHSY; CDR2 reads SAAADI. Between the trimmed V and J ends, which lost 3 bases and 3 bases, there was a span of 20 bases. The CDR3 spells CASSDNLLPPRANEKLFF. CDR3 sequence (DNA): TGCGCCAGCAGTGATAACCTTCTCCCTCCCCGGGCTAATGAAAAACTGTTTTTT.

The chain has TRBV11-2 and TRBJ2-7, with 11 bases lining up with TRBD1. Germline V lookup: CDR1 SGHAT, CDR2 FQNNGV. V dropped 0 bases and J dropped 1; count of bases not matched to a gene: 8. This CDR3 is 18 amino acids long. CDR3 region: CASSLDLGTGGESYEQYF. The CDR3 nucleotides are TGTGCCAGCAGCTTAGATTTGGGGACAGGGGGTGAGTCCTACGAGCAGTACTTC.

CDR3 DNA: TGTGCCAGCAGGGGACAGGGAGACACTGAAGCTTTCTTT. Translation gives CASRGQGDTEAFF. This chain connects TRBV7-9 to TRBJ1-1; 9 nucleotides line up with TRBD1. V was clipped by 6 bases and J by 3 bases; unmatched bases: 2. CDR1 SEHNR and CDR2 FQNEAQ come from the germline V gene (reference sequence). The CDR3 consists of 13 residues.

V and J are TRBV6-5 and TRBJ2-3; D unclear. V lost 4 bases, J lost 0 bases, and 14 bases lay in between. CDR1 is MNHEY and CDR2 is SVGAGI in the germline V gene. The CDR3 contains 16 residues. CDR3 amino acids: CASSSYSLASTDTQYF. CDR3 sequence (DNA): TGTGCCAGCAGTTCCTACAGTTTGGCTAGCACAGATACGCAGTATTTT.

This clone turned up a few times. This rearrangement joins TRBV6-5 to TRBJ2-2, with D uncertain. The V end was cut by 4 bases, the J end by 1 base, with 10 bases between. Germline CDR1 reads MNHEY; CDR2 reads SVGAGI. CDR3 length equals 15 residues. CDR3: CASSSTSENTGELFF. For the CDR3, the DNA is TGTGCCAGCAGTTCCACCTCCGAGAACACCGGGGAGCTGTTTTTT.

This clone has a single count. The chain links TRBV9 to TRBJ1-4; no reliable D call. The CDR3 runs to 13 residues. Trimming shortened V by 3 bases and J by 6 bases, and 9 bases separated the two germline ends. Germline V gives CDR1 SGDLS, CDR2 YYNGEE. The DNA for the CDR3 is TGTGCCAGCAGCGCCCGGTCCTATGAAAAACTGTTTTTT. Its protein is CASSARSYEKLFF.

The rearrangement joins TRBV4-1 to TRBJ2-7; 11 positions agree with TRBD2. The V segment lost 1 base and the J segment 2 bases; nucleotides outside the gene matches: 7. The CDR3 runs 17 residues. Germline V gene data show CDR1 as MGHRA and CDR2 as YSYEKL. Written as DNA, the CDR3 is TGCGCCAGCAGCCAAGTGGTGACTAGCGGGGCCCCCTACGAGCAGTACTTC. Translating gives CASSQVVTSGAPYEQYF.

The sample holds a few counts of this clone. J is TRBJ1-5 and V is TRBV7-8, with D possibly being TRBD1 (5 bases). CDR1 is SGHVS, CDR2 FQNEAQ, per germline. The CDR3 runs 13 residues. V was cut by 4 bases and J by 3 bases, with 7 bases left in between. Here the CDR3 reads CASSWGINQPQHF. CDR3 nucleotide sequence: TGTGCCAGCAGCTGGGGGATCAATCAGCCCCAGCATTTT.

V usage is TRBV10-3 and J usage is TRBJ2-7; D uncertain. CDR1 is ENHRY and CDR2 is SYGVKD in the germline V gene. The V and J ends lost 3 bases and 3 bases respectively, with 3 bases between them. CDR3 size: 11 residues. The CDR3 region is CAISDDYEQYF. In DNA form, the CDR3 reads TGTGCCATCAGTGACGACTACGAGCAGTACTTC.

J is TRBJ1-2 and V is TRBV25-1, with D maybe TRBD1 (5 bases). Trimming pared 7 bases from V and 6 bases from J, leaving 12 bases between. The CDR3 covers 12 residues. Per the germline V gene, CDR1 is MGHDK and CDR2 is SYGVNS. This CDR3 is CASNGGIHGYTF. CDR3 in DNA: TGTGCCAGCAATGGGGGAATCCATGGCTACACCTTC.

The V call is TRBV29-1, the J call TRBJ2-5, with 9 bases aligning to TRBD1. The CDR3 has 15 residues. V shed 4 bases, J shed 2 bases, and the junction held 8 bases outside the gene matches. The germline V gene encodes CDR1 SQVTM and CDR2 ANQGSEA. The DNA for the CDR3 is TGCAGCGTTGGTTCGACAGGGGGATTTCAAGAGACCCAGTACTTC. Amino acids: CSVGSTGGFQETQYF. Supplemented by reference TRBV29-1 and TRBJ2-5, the full variable domain reads SAVISQKPSRDICQRGTSLTIQCQVDSQVTMMFWYRQQPGQSLTLIATANQGSEATYESGFVIDKFPISRPNLTFSTLTVSNMSPEDSSIYLCSVGSTGGFQETQYFGPGTRLLVL.

The J gene is TRBJ1-2, the V gene TRBV5-4; D possibly corresponds to TRBD1 (5 bases). Germline CDR1 SGHNT, CDR2 YYREEE (reference sequence). V was pared by 1 base and J by 3 bases, with 13 bases between. The CDR3 covers 15 residues. The CDR3 here is CASSLLGQLDYGYTF. Written as DNA, the CDR3 is TGTGCCAGCAGCTTGTTGGGGCAGCTAGACTATGGCTACACCTTC.

Notes on this clone: The sample holds other DNA sequences that translate to the same CDR3. The chain carries TRBV13 and TRBJ2-7; perhaps TRBD2 as D (5 bases). Germline values: CDR1 PRHDT, CDR2 FYEKMQ (reference sequence). V lost 5 bases, J lost 0 bases, and 8 bases lay in between. The CDR3 has 13 amino acids. The CDR3 loop is CASSPGSSYEQYF. The CDR3 nucleotides are TGTGCCAGCAGCCCTGGGAGCTCCTACGAGCAGTACTTC. Full variable domain (rest looked up from reference TRBV13 and TRBJ2-7): AAGVIQSPRHLIKEKRETATLKCYPIPRHDTVYWYQQGPGQDPQFLISFYEKMQSDKGSIPDRFSAQQFSDYHSELNMSSLELGDSALYFCASSPGSSYEQYFGPGTRLTVT.

Comments on this clone: The same CDR3 also results from other DNA sequences found in this sample. The chain has TRBV4-1 and TRBJ1-2; D gene uncertain. The CDR3 spans 13 residues. Deletions cut 1 base from V and 0 bases from J, with 3 bases between. The germline CDR1 and CDR2 sequences are MGHRA and YSYEKL. CDR3 protein: CASSQAANYGYTF. CDR3 DNA sequence: TGCGCCAGCAGCCAAGCAGCTAACTATGGCTACACCTTC.

The chain carries TRBV18 and TRBJ2-5; 7 bases align to TRBD2. J lost 1 base, V lost 1 base, and 3 bases had no gene match. Germline CDR1 and CDR2: KGHSH and LQKENI. The CDR3 runs 15 residues. CDR3 residues: CASSPRTSPQETQYF. The CDR3 DNA sequence: TGTGCCAGCTCACCACGGACTAGTCCCCAAGAGACCCAGTACTTC.